This T cell receptor (beta chain) was obtained from a study of spatial heterogeneity in lung cancer. TCRdb passed the 5' RACE reads through MiXCR, listing each CDR3 protein once. The repertoire holds 75,000 to 85,000 distinct CDR3 sequences, with 15% to 25% as singletons. Points from the study as a whole: Compared with follow-up, resection was when ubiquitous expanded tumor TCRs appeared in blood more.

Time point reported: sample taken at primary tumor resection. No cells were sorted before sequencing. The whole RNA sequenced was extracted from tumor, nontumor lung or frozen PBMC. Untreated early-stage non-small cell lung cancer patients, roughly 75 in total, were the donors. This clonotype was picked up a small number of times. Antigen specificity is unknown. This specimen was PBMCs, taken at surgery. This clonotype was sampled from a male donor with early-stage non-small cell lung cancer.

The CDR3 is CASSLGADTDTQYF. The CDR3, as DNA: TGTGCCAGCAGCTTAGGGGCCGACACAGATACGCAGTATTTT. This chain links TRBV7-6 with TRBJ2-3; D is uncertain. CDR3 size: 14 residues. CDR1 SGHVS and CDR2 FNYEAQ come from the germline V gene. V was clipped by 1 base and J by 2 bases, with 7 bases between them. The complete variable domain, with remaining parts taken from reference TRBV7-6 and TRBJ2-3, reads GAGVSQSPRYKVTKRGQDVALRCDPISGHVSLYWYRQALGQGPEFLTYFNYEAQQDKSGLPNDRFSAERPEGSISTLTIQRTEQRDSAMYRCASSLGADTDTQYFGPGTRLTVL.